One and the same sample provided the 24 T cell receptor beta chains below, sequenced in a study of T cell repertoires in cytomegalovirus infection. In TCRdb, the reads were re-called with MiXCR into one record per CDR3 protein. The data contain fewer than 200,000 distinct CDR3 sequences, under 15% of them singletons. Sequenced: PBMCs. These receptors were collected from a human donor in good health (CMV status not recorded). Some clones in this sample may be carry-over from other donors' samples.

In its sample, this clonotype was seen many times. The chain recombines TRBV6-2 or TRBV6-3 with TRBJ1-4, with no clear D. Germline assignment: CDR1 MNHEY and CDR2 SVGEGT. The length of the CDR3 is 15 residues. V was cut by 2 bases and J by 3 bases, with 10 bases left in between. CDR3 region: CASSYPHGPNEKLFF. CDR3 nucleotides: TGTGCCAGCAGTTACCCGCACGGACCTAATGAAAAACTGTTTTTT.

At least ten counts were recorded for this clonotype. The chain uses TRBV2 and TRBJ2-4; D possibly corresponds to TRBD1 (5 bases). Between the trimmed V and J ends, which lost 5 bases and 0 bases, there was a span of 11 bases. The CDR3 has 15 residues. Per germline, CDR1 SNHLY and CDR2 FYNNEI. The CDR3 nucleotides are TGTGCCAGCAGTCTGACAGATCTAGCCAAAAACATTCAGTACTTC. Its protein product is CASSLTDLAKNIQYF.

Concerning this clonotype: Since a much larger clone is just one base distant, this may be a read error. The chain is built from TRBV7-2 and TRBJ2-2; no firm D call. The germline CDR1 and CDR2 sequences are SGHTA and FQGNSA. V lost 5 bases, J lost 7 bases, and 11 bases lay in between. The CDR3 spans 13 residues. This CDR3 is CASSALVIGELFF. Written as DNA, the CDR3 is TGTGCCAGCAGCGCTTTAGTGATCGGGGAGCTGTTTTTT.

This clonotype showed up many times. The CDR3 sequence is CASSRGGSGTEAFF. The CDR3 DNA reads TGTGCCAGCAGCCGTGGGGGATCGGGCACTGAAGCTTTCTTT. V gene TRBV7-8 combines with J gene TRBJ1-1, with a possible D match to TRBD1 (5 bases). The CDR3 is made up of 14 amino acids. Germline CDR1 SGHVS, CDR2 FQNEAQ. With 5 bases removed from V and 4 bases from J, the gap between germline ends came to 14 bases.

The rearrangement links TRBV4-2 to TRBJ2-1, with D possibly matching TRBD2 (6 bases). The CDR3 runs to 15 residues. Between the trimmed V and J ends, which lost 1 base and 7 bases, there was a span of 14 bases. Germline CDR1 LGHNA, CDR2 YNFKEQ. Written as DNA, the CDR3 is TGTGCCAGCAGCCAAGCAGACGGGAGCAGGAATGAGCAGTTCTTC. It yields the protein CASSQADGSRNEQFF.

This clonotype was seen many times. CDR3 DNA sequence: TGTGCCAGCAGCTCCAAGTACAGGCCTAGGGACACCGGGGAGCTGTTTTTT. It is translated as CASSSKYRPRDTGELFF. The rearrangement uses TRBV11-2 and TRBJ2-2; D might be TRBD1 (5 bases). The CDR3 totals 17 residues. Trimming stripped 4 bases from V and 3 bases from J, with 18 bases between. Germline V gene lookup returns CDR1 SGHAT and CDR2 FQNNGV.

This clonotype was observed many times. The CDR3 nucleotides read TGTGCCAGCAGCTTCCTGGGACAGGGAGTCGGGGAGCTGTTTTTT. Residues: CASSFLGQGVGELFF. V gene TRBV7-2 combines with J gene TRBJ2-2, with 9 nucleotides matching TRBD1. Germline lookup yields CDR1 SGHTA and CDR2 FQGNSA. The V segment lost 3 bases and the J segment 7 bases; nucleotides outside the gene matches: 6. The CDR3 is 15 residues long.

Only a few counts were recorded for this clonotype. The chain combines TRBV6-1 with TRBJ2-7, with TRBD1 matching over 8 bases. V lost 6 bases to trimming and J lost 0 bases; unmatched junction nucleotides: 7. The CDR3 is 15 amino acids. CDR1 MNHNS and CDR2 SASEGT come from the germline V gene. The CDR3 sequence: CASSLTGVASYEQYF. CDR3 sequence (DNA): TGTGCCAGCAGCCTGACAGGGGTGGCCTCCTACGAGCAGTACTTC.

In this sample, this clonotype turned up many times. The gene calls are TRBV12-3 or TRBV12-4 and TRBJ2-7; either TRBD1 or TRBD2 may supply D (5 bases each). V was trimmed by 1 base and J by 3 bases, leaving 13 bases between them. The CDR3 extends over 15 amino acids. CDR3 residues: CASSLGDRAYYEQYF. CDR3 coding DNA: TGTGCCAGCAGTTTAGGGGACCGGGCGTACTACGAGCAGTACTTC.

This clonotype appeared many times. The chain uses TRBV6-8 and TRBJ1-1, with D maybe TRBD1 (6 bases). The CDR3 loop spans 17 amino acids. Trimming took 5 bases from V and 0 from J, leaving 19 bases between them. From germline, CDR1 is MNHGY and CDR2 SAAAGT. CDR3 in amino acids: CASSQIRDTELNTEAFF. The CDR3 DNA reads TGTGCCAGCAGTCAGATCCGGGACACCGAATTGAACACTGAAGCTTTCTTT.

V usage is TRBV27 and J usage is TRBJ2-1; D is perhaps TRBD2 (6 bases). Germline V CDR1 and CDR2: MNHEY, SMNVEV (reference sequence). Between the trimmed V and J ends, which lost 0 bases and 0 bases, there was a span of 15 bases. The CDR3 is 18 residues long. CDR3 sequence: CASSLSTPSDYSYNEQFF. The DNA for the CDR3 is TGTGCCAGCAGTTTATCCACCCCTAGCGACTACTCCTACAATGAGCAGTTCTTC.

The chain couples TRBV12-3 or TRBV12-4 to TRBJ2-7, with D hard to call. V dropped 3 bases and J dropped 3 bases, with 9 bases sitting between them. CDR3 length equals 13 residues. The DNA for the CDR3 is TGTGCCAGCAGTTTGGTACGGAACTACGAGCAGTACGTC. This sequence encodes CASSLVRNYEQYV.

The rearrangement joins TRBV15 to TRBJ2-6; tentatively, D is TRBD1 or TRBD2 (6 bases each). The germline V gene has CDR1 LNHNV and CDR2 YYDKDF (reference sequence). Deletions cut 4 bases from V and 2 bases from J, with 18 bases between. The CDR3 is 18 amino acids. The chain's CDR3 is CATSTVEGGLAGANVLTF. Written as DNA, the CDR3 is TGTGCCACCAGCACTGTTGAAGGGGGGCTTGCTGGGGCCAACGTCCTGACTTTC.

This clonotype was found a few times. The J gene is TRBJ2-7, the V gene TRBV6-2 or TRBV6-3; 10 nucleotides match TRBD2. Per germline, CDR1 MNHEY and CDR2 SVGEGT. The CDR3 length is 15 residues. The junction had 6 bases not matched to a gene; V was cut back by 5 bases and J by 2 bases. CDR3 loop: CASSKLAGIAYEQYF. Here the CDR3 DNA reads TGTGCCAGCAGTAAACTAGCGGGAATAGCCTACGAGCAGTACTTC.

Many counts were recorded for this clonotype. The V call is TRBV7-2, the J call TRBJ1-1; D not certain. Germline V gene sequence: CDR1 SGHTA, CDR2 FQGNSA. V lost 4 bases and J 1 base, leaving 10 bases between the germline ends. The CDR3 is 14 residues long. CDR3 DNA sequence: TGTGCCAGCAGCTCCCGCCCATGGAACACTGAAGCTTTCTTT. It specifies CASSSRPWNTEAFF.

This clonotype occurred many times. The CDR3 sequence is CSVEGEGRETQYF. The CDR3 bases are TGCAGCGTTGAAGGAGAGGGACGAGAGACCCAGTACTTC. The chain links TRBV29-1 to TRBJ2-5; D assignment may be TRBD1 or TRBD2 (5 bases each). Trimming cost V 1 base and J 4 bases, with 10 bases left between them. Germline-derived CDR1 and CDR2 are SQVTM and ANQGSEA. This CDR3 region has 13 residues.

This rearrangement joins TRBV11-2 to TRBJ1-2, with 9 bases matching TRBD1. The V gene's germline CDR1 is SGHAT and CDR2 FQNNGV. V was clipped by 5 bases and J by 4 bases; unmatched bases: 11. This CDR3 comprises 16 residues. DNA for the CDR3: TGTGCCAGCAGCCTGGGACAGGGCAGTAATCGCTATGGCTACACCTTC. This sequence encodes CASSLGQGSNRYGYTF. Supplemented by reference TRBV11-2 and TRBJ1-2, the full variable domain reads EAGVAQSPRYKIIEKRQSVAFWCNPISGHATLYWYQQILGQGPKLLIQFQNNGVVDDSQLPKDRFSAERLKGVDSTLKIQPAKLEDSAVYLCASSLGQGSNRYGYTFGSGTRLTVV.

A few counts support this clonotype. The rearrangement joins TRBV27 to TRBJ2-3; no definite D call. Trimming cost V 7 bases and J 2 bases, with 16 bases left between them. This CDR3 spans 15 amino acids. The germline CDR1 and CDR2 sequences are MNHEY and SMNVEV (reference sequence). The CDR3 region is CASMTFEEHTDTQYF. The CDR3 DNA reads as TGTGCCAGCATGACTTTTGAGGAGCACACAGATACGCAGTATTTT.

This clonotype has at least ten counts. This sequence joins TRBV2 and TRBJ1-2; D is perhaps TRBD1 (6 bases). Trimming removed 2 bases from V and 5 bases from J, with 9 bases in between. The CDR3 consists of 13 residues. Germline V CDR1 and CDR2: SNHLY, FYNNEI. Here the CDR3 reads CASSEQGIYGYTF. CDR3 DNA: TGTGCCAGCAGTGAACAGGGGATATATGGCTACACCTTC.

The genes are TRBV18 and TRBJ2-1, with TRBD2 identical over 9 bases. Germline V CDR1 and CDR2: KGHSH, LQKENI. The CDR3 totals 15 residues. V lost 4 bases and J lost 6; bases outside the gene matches: 7. CDR3 sequence (DNA): TGTGCCAGCTCACTTCTAGAACTAGCGGGCAATGAGCAGTTCTTC. It codes for CASSLLELAGNEQFF.

This clonotype has at least ten counts. The V call is TRBV7-3, the J call TRBJ1-1, with D hard to call. The length of the CDR3 is 18 residues. The germline V gene has CDR1 SGHTA and CDR2 FQGTGA. V was clipped by 0 bases and J by 0 bases, with 17 bases between them. The CDR3 region has the DNA TGTGCCAGCAGCTTAACCCCCGTTCCCCGGACGGTGAACACTGAAGCTTTCTTT. Translating it yields CASSLTPVPRTVNTEAFF.

This clonotype has ten or more counts. The V and J genes are TRBV7-8 and TRBJ1-1; 11 nucleotides match TRBD1. The germline gives CDR1 SGHVS, CDR2 FQNEAQ. The CDR3 totals 15 residues. With V trimmed by 4 bases and J by 3 bases, 4 bases remained unmatched. CDR3 sequence (DNA): TGTGCCAGCAGCTGGGGGACAGGGGGTTACACTGAAGCTTTCTTT. Residues: CASSWGTGGYTEAFF.

The rearrangement links TRBV7-4 to TRBJ1-5, with a tentative D call TRBD1 (5 bases). The CDR3 has 16 amino acids. Germline CDR1 reads SGHVT; CDR2 reads SQSDAQ. V shed 3 bases and J shed 2 bases, with 14 bases lying between them. The CDR3 sequence: CASSLNQGRGNQPQHF. Here the CDR3 DNA reads TGTGCCAGCAGCTTGAATCAGGGCCGAGGCAATCAGCCCCAGCATTTT. The complete variable domain, with remaining parts taken from reference TRBV7-4 and TRBJ1-5, reads GAGVSQSPRYKVAKRGRDVALRCDSISGHVTLYWYRQTLGQGSEVLTYSQSDAQRDKSGRPSGRFSAERPERSVSTLKIQRTEQGDSAVYLCASSLNQGRGNQPQHFGDGTRLSIL.

This clonotype occurred many times. This chain links TRBV7-2 with TRBJ2-5; TRBD2 is a possible D gene (5 bases). There are 13 residues in the CDR3. CDR1 and CDR2 (germline): SGHTA, FQGNSA. Trimming stripped 4 bases from V and 5 bases from J, with 11 bases between. CDR3 nucleotides: TGTGCCAGCAGCTCCGGGATTCGTGAGACCCAGTACTTC. Its translation: CASSSGIRETQYF.